Presented here are 7 T cell receptor beta chains from one specimen sequenced in a study of glioma-infiltrating T cells after dendritic cell vaccination. Time point here: after dendritic cell vaccination, including at tumor progression/relapse. Assay used: immunoSEQ multiplex PCR; TCRdb lists only in-frame clones, some missing. The data contain tens of thousands of clones, 75% to 85% of them singletons. The specimen was blood, collected after dendritic cell vaccination. Receptors were obtained from a human donor with glioblastoma.

This chain joins TRBV6-1 and TRBJ2-5; 7 bases align to TRBD1. Germline values: CDR1 MNHNS, CDR2 SASEGT. The CDR3 totals 15 residues. With V trimmed by 4 bases and J by 5 bases, 10 bases remained unmatched. CDR3 bases: TGTGCCAGCAGTGGGAACAGGGGCCCCACGGAGACCCAGTACTTC. Translation: CASSGNRGPTETQYF.

This clone was counted once. The rearrangement uses TRBV11-3 and TRBJ2-7; TRBD1 agrees at 9 bases. From germline, CDR1 is SGHNT and CDR2 YENEEA. The CDR3 spans 15 residues. Trimming removed 4 bases from V and 3 bases from J; junction bases left unmatched: 7. Here the CDR3 DNA reads TGTGCCAGCAGCTCAGGGGACAGGGCATGCTACGAGCAGTACGTC. Translation: CASSSGDRACYEQYV.

V is TRBV6-1 and J is TRBJ2-7; 11 bases align to TRBD2. CDR3 length: 19 amino acids. J lost 2 bases, V lost 2 bases, and 14 bases had no gene match. Germline CDR1 and CDR2: MNHNS and SASEGT. CDR3 residues: CASSEKPHNLLAGAYEQYF. The CDR3 nucleotides are TGTGCCAGCAGTGAAAAACCGCATAACCTACTAGCGGGGGCCTACGAGCAGTACTTC.

The chain employs TRBV4-1 and TRBJ1-5; 12 nucleotides align to TRBD1. V lost 0 bases, J lost 7 bases, and 7 bases stayed unmatched. Looked up from germline, CDR1 is MGHRA and CDR2 is YSYEKL. The CDR3 covers 17 residues. This CDR3 reads CASSQETGTGGFQPQHF. DNA of the CDR3: TGCGCCAGCAGCCAAGAGACCGGGACAGGGGGCTTCCAGCCCCAGCATTTT.

This clone appeared a few times. The rearrangement uses TRBV2 and TRBJ2-7; TRBD2 aligns across 12 bases. The germline V gene encodes CDR1 SNHLY and CDR2 FYNNEI. The CDR3 extends over 13 amino acids. The CDR3 here is CKTSGGQSYEQYF. In nucleotides, the CDR3 is TGTAAGACTAGCGGGGGCCAATCCTACGAGCAGTACTTC.

The rearrangement uses TRBV6-5 and TRBJ1-6, with D tentatively TRBD1 (6 bases). The CDR3 has 12 residues. CDR1 and CDR2 from the germline V gene are MNHEY and SVGAGI. V was cut by 7 bases and J by 8 bases, with 9 bases left in between. The CDR3 region has the DNA TGTGCCAGCACCTCAGGGGATTCACCCCTCCACTTT. Translating it yields CASTSGDSPLHF.

The chain uses TRBV5-1 and TRBJ2-7; 8 nucleotides agree with TRBD1. Trimming at V came to 3 bases and at J to 0 bases, leaving 2 bases not matched to a gene. Germline lookup yields CDR1 SGHRS and CDR2 YFSETQ. The CDR3 has 14 residues. CDR3 protein: CASSYDRGSYEQYF. The CDR3 region has the DNA TGCGCCAGCAGCTACGACAGGGGCTCCTACGAGCAGTACTTC.